This T cell receptor (beta chain) was recorded in a study of blood T cells in healthy people across ages. It was with a sample-barcoded 5' primer and a J-beta primer mix that a second PCR of about 6 to 12 cycles was run. MiXCR, run by TCRdb on the 5' RACE reads, gives a single entry per CDR3 protein. This table holds about 800,000 distinct CDR3 sequences, more than 20% found once. This same sample was also taken into another study, of T cells of mothers and their children.

Source material: blood. The clonotype was recovered from a boy between 5 and 17 years old in good health.

CDR3 sequence (DNA): TGCAGTGCTGAAGTCCCCTCTACAGTGGGGGAGCAGTACTTC. Amino acid sequence: CSAEVPSTVGEQYF. The chain joins TRBV20-1 to TRBJ2-7; D not resolved. Germline CDR1 and CDR2: DFQATT and SNEGSKA (reference sequence). This CDR3 comprises 14 residues. The V end was cut by 5 bases, the J end by 7 bases, with 21 bases between.